This note documents a single T cell receptor beta chain sequence. Antigen: not known. The data originate from a study of cytomegalovirus exposure and HLA in healthy donors. V dropped 5 bases and J dropped 8; count of bases not matched to a gene: 13. This CDR3 contains 18 residues. The germline CDR1 and CDR2 sequences are SEHNR and FQNEAQ (reference sequence). Researchers ran the PCR with 60 Vbeta and 13 Jbeta primers. Libraries were prepared by immunoSEQ multiplex PCR; TCRdb keeps only in-frame clonotypes and omits some of them. The sample gives tens of thousands of clones, about 63% of which show up once; approximately 6% is in the top ten. Study-level findings and limits: Later analysis reportedly placed an Asian-associated ancestry cluster below the approximately 700-donor mean in N-insertions. Earlier analysis yielded a pattern in which most TCR beta V segments were productive about 87% or about 30% of the time. Most CMV-associated TCR beta chains were later found to appear HLA-restricted.

The gene calls are TRBV7-9 and TRBJ2-1; 15 bases are a match to TRBD2. Sequenced input: PBMCs. This TCR was recovered from a woman aged 25 to 39 in good health and CMV-seronegative. The CDR3 nucleotides read TGTGCCAGCAGCCGACGGACTAGCGGGGGGGTTAGAGGGTATGAGCAGTTCTTC. Its translation is CASSRRTSGGVRGYEQFF.